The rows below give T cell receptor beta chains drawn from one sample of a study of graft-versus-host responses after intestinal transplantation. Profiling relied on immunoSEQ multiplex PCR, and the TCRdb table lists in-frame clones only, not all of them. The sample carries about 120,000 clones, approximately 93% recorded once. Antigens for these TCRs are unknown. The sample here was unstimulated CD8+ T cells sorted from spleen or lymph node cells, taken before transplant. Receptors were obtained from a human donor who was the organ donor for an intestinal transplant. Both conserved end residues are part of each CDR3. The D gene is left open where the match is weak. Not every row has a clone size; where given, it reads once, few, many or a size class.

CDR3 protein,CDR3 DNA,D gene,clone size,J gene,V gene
CASSVADRSYEQYF,TGTGCCAGCAGCGTAGCGGACAGGTCCTACGAGCAGTACTTC,TRBD1,once,TRBJ2-7,TRBV9
CSVDRDYGYTF,TGCAGCGTTGACAGGGACTATGGCTACACCTTC,NA,NA,TRBJ1-2,TRBV29-1
CASSLKSSGNTIYF,TGTGCCAGCAGTTTGAAGAGTTCTGGAAACACCATATATTTT,NA,NA,TRBJ1-3,TRBV28
CASSPPEGVNTEAFF,TGTGCCAGCAGCCCACCCGAGGGGGTGAACACTGAAGCTTTCTTT,NA,NA,TRBJ1-1,TRBV7-8
CASSLFPGFPWSYTF,TGCGCCAGCAGCTTATTCCCGGGCTTTCCTTGGAGCTACACCTTC,NA,NA,TRBJ1-2,TRBV5-1
CASSLGDIQTQYF,TGTGCTAGCAGCTTAGGAGATATCCAGACCCAGTACTTC,NA,once,TRBJ2-5,TRBV13
CASSQTLAGGYEQYF,TGTGCCAGCAGCCAGACCCTAGCGGGAGGTTACGAGCAGTACTTC,TRBD2,NA,TRBJ2-7,TRBV4-2
CASSPQGANGYTF,TGTGCCAGCAGCCCCCAGGGGGCGAATGGCTACACCTTC,TRBD1,NA,TRBJ1-2,TRBV7-8
CAQLVEGEIAGELFF,TGTGCCCAATTGGTGGAGGGTGAAATCGCCGGGGAGCTGTTTTTT,NA,NA,TRBJ2-2,TRBV6-1
CASSWAVSYEQYF,TGTGCCAGCAGTTGGGCCGTTTCCTACGAGCAGTACTTC,NA,NA,TRBJ2-7,TRBV27
CASSYQGKLSYDYGYTF,TGTGCCAGCAGCTACCAGGGGAAACTTTCGTACGACTATGGCTACACCTTC,NA,NA,TRBJ1-2,TRBV7-9
CASSPDRPVSEQFF,TGTGCCAGCAGCCCGGACCGGCCGGTCTCTGAGCAGTTCTTC,NA,NA,TRBJ2-1,TRBV14
CASTKNSLAGVLNNEQFF,TGTGCCAGCACCAAAAATTCCCTAGCGGGAGTATTAAACAATGAGCAGTTCTTC,TRBD2,NA,TRBJ2-1,TRBV5-5
CASSLADSYEQYF,TGTGCCAGCAGTTTAGCGGACTCCTACGAGCAGTACTTC,NA,NA,TRBJ2-7,TRBV28
CAAGLAGEGPTDTQYF,TGTGCCGCGGGACTAGCGGGAGAAGGGCCCACAGATACGCAGTATTTT,TRBD2,NA,TRBJ2-3,TRBV4-2
CASSPRRDRVYEQYF,TGCGCCAGCAGCCCGAGGAGGGACAGGGTCTACGAGCAGTACTTC,TRBD1,NA,TRBJ2-7,TRBV5-1
CASSFGYPYEQYF,TGTGCCAGCAGTTTCGGGTACCCCTACGAGCAGTACTTC,NA,NA,TRBJ2-7,TRBV28
CASSGGQGNTEAFF,TGTGCCAGCAGTGGGGGACAGGGAAACACTGAAGCTTTCTTT,TRBD1,NA,TRBJ1-1,TRBV6-5
CASTLGQGANTEAFF,TGTGCCAGTACCCTAGGGCAGGGGGCGAACACTGAAGCTTTCTTT,TRBD1,NA,TRBJ1-1,TRBV19
CASSTSGRGTDTQYF,TGTGCCAGCAGCACTAGCGGGAGAGGAACAGATACGCAGTATTTT,TRBD2,NA,TRBJ2-3,TRBV9
CASELIPDRVQETQYF,TGTGCCAGCGAGTTAATACCCGACAGGGTCCAAGAGACCCAGTACTTC,TRBD1,NA,TRBJ2-5,TRBV6-6
CASSEVAPWGGNQETQYF,TGTGCCAGCAGTGAAGTAGCCCCTTGGGGAGGGAACCAAGAGACCCAGTACTTC,TRBD2,NA,TRBJ2-5,TRBV6-1
CASSTTPGPTYEQYF,TGTGCCAGCAGCACCACCCCGGGGCCCACCTACGAGCAGTACTTC,NA,NA,TRBJ2-7,TRBV28
CASSLANTGELFF,TGTGCCAGCAGCTTGGCGAACACCGGGGAGCTGTTTTTT,NA,NA,TRBJ2-2,TRBV13
CASSLGGRDYGYTF,TGTGCCAGCAGCTTAGGAGGGAGGGACTATGGCTACACCTTC,NA,NA,TRBJ1-2,TRBV7-9
CASSLSADSYEQYF,TGTGCCAGCAGTTTGTCGGCAGACTCCTACGAGCAGTACTTC,NA,NA,TRBJ2-7,TRBV27
CASSIPQGRTSVNEQFF,TGTGCCAGTAGTATCCCCCAGGGGCGGACTAGCGTTAATGAGCAGTTCTTC,TRBD2,NA,TRBJ2-1,TRBV19
CASSNDREDTEAFF,TGTGCCAGCAGCAACGACAGGGAGGACACTGAAGCTTTCTTT,TRBD1,NA,TRBJ1-1,TRBV5-8
CASSVGEWGYNEQFF,TGTGCCAGCAGCGTAGGGGAGTGGGGCTACAATGAGCAGTTCTTC,NA,NA,TRBJ2-1,TRBV9
CASSLFFGQGGHEQFF,TGTGCCAGCAGTTTATTTTTCGGACAGGGGGGGCATGAGCAGTTCTTC,TRBD1,NA,TRBJ2-1,TRBV27
CASGSKRDSFFSYEQYF,TGTGCCAGCGGCTCCAAAAGGGACAGCTTTTTCTCCTACGAGCAGTACTTC,NA,NA,TRBJ2-7,TRBV21-1